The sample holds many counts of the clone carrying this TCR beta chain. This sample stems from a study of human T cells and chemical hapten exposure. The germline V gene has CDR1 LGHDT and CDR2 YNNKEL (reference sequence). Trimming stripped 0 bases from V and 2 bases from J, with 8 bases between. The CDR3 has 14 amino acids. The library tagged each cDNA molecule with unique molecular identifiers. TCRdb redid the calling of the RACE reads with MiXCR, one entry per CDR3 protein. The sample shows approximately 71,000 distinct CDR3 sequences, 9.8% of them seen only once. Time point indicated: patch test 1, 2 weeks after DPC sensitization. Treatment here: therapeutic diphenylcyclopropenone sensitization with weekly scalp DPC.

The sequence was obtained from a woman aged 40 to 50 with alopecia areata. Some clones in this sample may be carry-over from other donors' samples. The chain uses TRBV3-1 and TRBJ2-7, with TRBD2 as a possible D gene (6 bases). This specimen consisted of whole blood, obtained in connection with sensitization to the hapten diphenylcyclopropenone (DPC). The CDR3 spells CASSQDPGAYEQYF. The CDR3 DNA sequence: TGTGCCAGCAGCCAAGATCCGGGGGCCTACGAGCAGTACTTC.